The next 27 T cell receptor beta chains were all read from a single sample in a study of T cells in Graves' hyperthyroidism and ophthalmopathy. Amplification of TCR beta CDR3 regions was performed using RNA transcripts as template. In the first-round RT-PCR of the TCR CDR3, the HTBI primer set was used. MiXCR, applied by TCRdb to the multiplex PCR reads, yields one record per CDR3 protein. This sample has about 760,000 distinct CDR3 sequences, with approximately 40% found just once. The specimen was blood. These TCRs come from a woman aged 40 to 55 with Graves' hyperthyroidism.

The chain carries TRBV2 and TRBJ1-2; D remains ambiguous. V gave up 8 bases and J gave up 7 bases, with 14 bases separating them. The CDR3 length is 12 residues. The germline V gene encodes CDR1 SNHLY and CDR2 FYNNEI. CDR3 coding DNA: TGTGCCAGCGGTCCGGTGGGAAGTGGCTACACCTTC. It encodes CASGPVGSGYTF.

This clonotype has a count of ten or more. J is TRBJ1-1 and V is TRBV7-9; D gene uncertain. V was cut by 4 bases and J by 1 base, with 4 bases left in between. Germline V gives CDR1 SEHNR, CDR2 FQNEAQ (reference sequence). The CDR3 has 12 amino acids. This chain's CDR3 is CASSSRNTEAFF. DNA of the CDR3: TGTGCCAGCAGCTCCAGGAACACTGAAGCTTTCTTT.

This clonotype was counted at least ten times. J is TRBJ1-6 and V is TRBV2; D is perhaps TRBD1 (6 bases). Germline lookup yields CDR1 SNHLY and CDR2 FYNNEI. V was cut by 8 bases and J by 8 bases, with 19 bases left in between. The CDR3 loop spans 15 amino acids. In nucleotides, the CDR3 is TGTGCCAGCGGAAGGCGGCGGACAGTAGATTCACCCCTCCACTTT. Encoded protein: CASGRRRTVDSPLHF.

This clonotype was seen ten or more times. V usage is TRBV9 and J usage is TRBJ2-7; D possibly uses TRBD1 or TRBD2 (6 bases each). This CDR3 is built from 15 residues. The V end was cut by 2 bases, the J end by 1 base, with 13 bases between. CDR1 and CDR2 (germline): SGDLS, YYNGEE. This CDR3 is CASSVVGGPSYEQYF. Written as DNA, the CDR3 is TGTGCCAGCAGCGTGGTCGGGGGCCCTTCCTACGAGCAGTACTTC.

The chain joins TRBV7-8 to TRBJ2-2; D unresolved. Trimming took off 5 bases at V and 4 bases at J, with 17 bases between the two ends. The CDR3 is 16 residues long. From germline, CDR1 is SGHVS and CDR2 FQNEAQ. The CDR3 bases are TGTGCCAGCAGCGCCGGCGGCCCACCGGGCACCGGGGAGCTGTTTTTT. Translation gives CASSAGGPPGTGELFF. Full variable domain (outside the CDR3, taken from reference TRBV7-8 and TRBJ2-2): GAGVSQSPRYKVAKRGQDVALRCDPISGHVSLFWYQQALGQGPEFLTYFQNEAQLDKSGLPSDRFFAERPEGSVSTLKIQRTQQEDSAVYLCASSAGGPPGTGELFFGEGSRLTVL.

The chain couples TRBV10-3 to TRBJ2-5; D perhaps matches TRBD1 (5 bases). The ends were cut back, 3 bases at V and 0 bases at J, with 8 bases in the middle. The CDR3 consists of 14 residues. Germline values: CDR1 ENHRY, CDR2 SYGVKD. The CDR3 here is CAISERTHQETQYF. The DNA for the CDR3 is TGTGCCATCAGTGAACGGACACACCAAGAGACCCAGTACTTC.

The chain has TRBV7-9 and TRBJ2-7; tentative D call: TRBD2 (5 bases). Looked up from germline, CDR1 is SEHNR and CDR2 is FQNEAQ (reference sequence). Trimming pared 5 bases from V and 2 bases from J, leaving 16 bases between. The CDR3 totals 15 residues. The CDR3: CASSIPTRGAYEQYF. CDR3 DNA: TGTGCCAGCAGCATCCCTACACGGGGAGCCTACGAGCAGTACTTC.

This clonotype has only a few counts. This chain's CDR3 is CASSIQRGPLAGELFF. CDR3 in DNA: TGTGCCAGCAGCATCCAAAGGGGGCCCTTGGCCGGGGAGCTGTTTTTT. V usage is TRBV5-6 and J usage is TRBJ2-2, with 7 bases fitting TRBD1. Trimming cost V 4 bases and J 6 bases; bases outside gene matches: 12. Per the germline V gene, CDR1 is SGHDT and CDR2 is YYEEEE. The CDR3 is 16 residues long.

This clonotype was recorded a few times. Here the CDR3 reads CASSVFTNSPISYEQYF. The CDR3 bases are TGCGCCAGCAGTGTATTTACGAACAGCCCTATCTCCTACGAGCAGTACTTC. This chain joins TRBV10-1 and TRBJ2-7, with D uncertain. Germline-derived CDR1 and CDR2 are WNHNN and SYGVQD (reference sequence). CDR3 length: 17 amino acids. V lost 4 bases to trimming and J lost 0 bases, with 19 bases between them.

The chain carries TRBV11-2 and TRBJ1-4; D not certain. Germline loops: CDR1 SGHAT, CDR2 FQNNGV. Deletions cut 0 bases from V and 7 bases from J, with 21 bases between. This CDR3 contains 18 residues. CDR3 nucleotide sequence: TGTGCCAGCAGCTTAGACGGAGCCGGGGTTGGTGGAGGTGAAAAACTGTTTTTT. Protein sequence: CASSLDGAGVGGGEKLFF.

The gene calls are TRBV7-9 and TRBJ1-5; TRBD1 agrees at 7 bases. CDR3 size: 12 residues. V lost 5 bases to trimming and J lost 11 bases; unmatched junction nucleotides: 6. Germline-derived CDR1 and CDR2 are SEHNR and FQNEAQ (reference sequence). CDR3 bases: TGTGCCAGCAGCAAAGGGGGCGAGACCCAGCATTTT. Amino acids: CASSKGGETQHF. The whole variable domain, remainder taken from reference TRBV7-9 and TRBJ1-5, is DTGVSQNPRHKITKRGQNVTFRCDPISEHNRLYWYRQTLGQGPEFLTYFQNEAQLEKSRLLSDRFSAERPKGSFSTLEIQRTEQGDSAMYLCASSKGGETQHFGDGTRLSIL.

This clonotype was counted once. The J gene is TRBJ1-4, the V gene TRBV28; D possibly corresponds to TRBD1 (6 bases). V dropped 2 bases and J dropped 5 bases, with 9 bases sitting between them. The CDR3 is made up of 14 amino acids. Germline assignment: CDR1 MDHEN and CDR2 SYDVKM. Here the CDR3 reads CASSLPGVNEKLFF. CDR3 DNA: TGTGCCAGCAGTTTACCAGGGGTGAATGAAAAACTGTTTTTT.

A few counts support this clonotype. The V and J genes are TRBV6-6 and TRBJ1-6, with 10 bases lining up with TRBD1. This CDR3 is 14 amino acids long. Germline V lookup: CDR1 MNHNY, CDR2 SVGAGI (reference sequence). After removal of 8 bases from V and 9 bases from J, the junction contained 7 bases not matched to a gene. The CDR3 spells CASSPGQGLSPLHF. The CDR3 nucleotides read TGTGCCAGCTCACCGGGACAGGGGCTTTCACCCCTCCACTTT.

In this sample, this clonotype turned up many times. The chain is built from TRBV19 and TRBJ2-5, with D maybe TRBD2 (5 bases). Germline-derived CDR1 and CDR2 are LNHDA and SQIVND (reference sequence). The CDR3 runs to 14 residues. Trimming took 3 bases from V and 5 from J, leaving 13 bases between them. The CDR3 spells CASSIGLVFETQYF. The CDR3, as DNA: TGTGCCAGTAGTATTGGACTCGTTTTTGAGACCCAGTACTTC.

In its sample, this clonotype was seen many times. The genes are TRBV6-5 and TRBJ1-1; tentatively, D is TRBD1 (6 bases). The CDR3 contains 14 residues. V lost 2 bases, J lost 7 bases, and 14 bases lay in between. Germline V gene lookup returns CDR1 MNHEY and CDR2 SVGAGI. Here the CDR3 DNA reads TGTGCCAGCAGTTACGTGCGGGACACCAGTGAAGCTTTCTTT. This codes for CASSYVRDTSEAFF.

This clonotype was counted ten times or more. The gene calls are TRBV29-1 and TRBJ1-1, with D tentatively TRBD1 (6 bases). Germline V lookup: CDR1 SQVTM, CDR2 ANQGSEA. Between the trimmed V and J ends, which lost 7 bases and 1 base, there was a span of 16 bases. CDR3 length: 14 amino acids. The CDR3 DNA sequence: TGCAGCGCCCGCCGGGGGCAGACGAACACTGAAGCTTTCTTT. This sequence encodes CSARRGQTNTEAFF. The full variable domain, its missing parts supplied by reference TRBV29-1 and TRBJ1-1, is SAVISQKPSRDICQRGTSLTIQCQVDSQVTMMFWYRQQPGQSLTLIATANQGSEATYESGFVIDKFPISRPNLTFSTLTVSNMSPEDSSIYLCSARRGQTNTEAFFGQGTRLTVV.

This clonotype appeared many times. The V gene is TRBV19, the J gene TRBJ2-7; TRBD1 agrees at 7 bases. Losses at the gene ends were 3 bases for V and 2 bases for J; bases not matched to a gene: 7. Germline V CDR1 and CDR2: LNHDA, SQIVND (reference sequence). There are 15 residues in the CDR3. Here the CDR3 DNA reads TGTGCCAGTAGTATGCGCGAGACAGGGACCTACGAGCAGTACTTC. Its translation: CASSMRETGTYEQYF.

This clonotype was counted between two and nine times. The rearrangement links TRBV12-3 or TRBV12-4 to TRBJ1-2; TRBD1 might be the D (5 bases). This CDR3 has 13 residues. V dropped 2 bases and J dropped 8 bases, with 12 bases sitting between them. The CDR3 sequence: CASSLLGRGGYTF. In DNA form, the CDR3 reads TGTGCCAGCAGTTTATTGGGACGCGGCGGCTACACCTTC.

With respect to this clonotype: Its ends do not fully match the called genes, so a read error is possible. The CDR3 loop reads CASSIGKLSYEQYF. CDR3 nucleotide sequence: TGTGCCAGCAGCATAGGAAAGTTAAGCTACGAGCAGTACTTC. The rearrangement uses TRBV13 and TRBJ2-7; D is undetermined. Germline CDR1 PRHDT, CDR2 FYEKMQ (reference sequence). The CDR3 is 14 residues long. Combining the CDR3 with reference TRBV13 and TRBJ2-7 gives the whole variable domain AAGVIQSPRHLIKEKRETATLKCYPIPRHDTVYWYQQGPGQDPQFLISFYEKMQSDKGSIPDRFSAQQFSDYHSELNMSSLELGDSALYFCASSIGKLSYEQYFGPGTRLTVT.

This clonotype was picked up a small number of times. The chain has TRBV4-1 and TRBJ1-2, with D unresolved. V lost 2 bases to trimming and J lost 4 bases, with 14 bases between them. Looked up from germline, CDR1 is MGHRA and CDR2 is YSYEKL. The CDR3 loop spans 15 amino acids. CDR3 loop: CASSQPLGSSYGYTF. For the CDR3, the DNA is TGCGCCAGCAGCCAACCCTTGGGGAGCAGCTATGGCTACACCTTC.

This clonotype was seen ten or more times. V and J are TRBV12-3 or TRBV12-4 and TRBJ1-5; perhaps TRBD1 as D (6 bases). V was cut by 1 base and J by 6 bases, with 10 bases left in between. The CDR3 consists of 14 residues. In DNA form, the CDR3 reads TGTGCCAGCAGTTTAGGCCCAGGGGTTCAGCCCCAGCATTTT. It yields the protein CASSLGPGVQPQHF.

The rearrangement joins TRBV4-3 to TRBJ1-2; D call uncertain. The V gene's germline CDR1 is LGHNA and CDR2 YSLEER. CDR3 length equals 14 residues. Trimming removed 4 bases from V and 2 bases from J, with 11 bases in between. The CDR3 nucleotides are TGCGCCAGCAGCCTAACGGACGGGAACTATGGCTACACCTTC. It translates to CASSLTDGNYGYTF.

This clonotype was found a few times. The chain recombines TRBV7-2 with TRBJ2-7, with a possible D match to TRBD1 (6 bases). Germline V CDR1 and CDR2: SGHTA, FQGNSA. V dropped 11 bases and J dropped 4 bases, with 12 bases sitting between them. The CDR3 consists of 11 residues. The CDR3 reads CAWTAQYEQYF. DNA for the CDR3: TGTGCCTGGACAGCCCAATACGAGCAGTACTTC.

This clonotype has at least ten counts. CDR3 DNA sequence: TGTGCCAGCAGCTTACATGGCTACTCCTACGAGCAGTACTTC. This translates into CASSLHGYSYEQYF. This chain connects TRBV7-8 to TRBJ2-7; no clear D. CDR3 size: 14 residues. Germline V CDR1 and CDR2: SGHVS, FQNEAQ. Trimming pared 2 bases from V and 0 bases from J, leaving 8 bases between.

The genes are TRBV25-1 and TRBJ1-1, with a weak D call TRBD1 (6 bases). CDR1 is MGHDK, CDR2 SYGVNS, per germline. The V end lost 9 bases, the J end lost 6 bases, and 20 bases lay between the germline ends. CDR3 size: 14 residues. The CDR3 nucleotides read TGTGCCAGTAACGACCCTACAGGGAGGTCTGAAGCTTTCTTT. Its protein product is CASNDPTGRSEAFF.

This clonotype was counted only a few times. V gene TRBV5-4 combines with J gene TRBJ1-1, with D uncertain. V dropped 0 bases and J dropped 1 base, with 10 bases sitting between them. Germline V gives CDR1 SGHNT, CDR2 YYREEE (reference sequence). The CDR3 runs 15 residues. In DNA form, the CDR3 reads TGTGCCAGCAGCTTGGCCGGCAGAAAGAACACTGAAGCTTTCTTT. As protein: CASSLAGRKNTEAFF.

The chain has TRBV6-1 and TRBJ1-1, with D uncertain. V was shortened by 4 bases and J by 3 bases, with 9 bases between the two germline ends. CDR1 MNHNS and CDR2 SASEGT come from the germline V gene. The CDR3 totals 13 residues. The CDR3 loop is CASSVTRDTEAFF. The DNA of the CDR3 is TGTGCCAGCAGTGTTACAAGGGACACTGAAGCTTTCTTT.